Each of the 5 T cell receptor beta chains below was sequenced from the same sample in a study of cytomegalovirus exposure and HLA in healthy donors. The PCR made use of 60 Vbeta and 13 Jbeta primers. TCRdb's table, derived via immunoSEQ multiplex PCR, lists solely in-frame clones and lacks some. The sample holds around 200,000 clones, 77% seen once. The sequencing input was PBMCs. The receptors stem from a woman in her fifties or sixties in good health and CMV-seropositive.

J is TRBJ2-3 and V is TRBV5-1, with 13 positions matching TRBD2. The germline CDR1 and CDR2 sequences are SGHRS and YFSETQ. The CDR3 sequence is 17 residues long. V trimming: 4 bases; J trimming: 3 bases; junction bases outside the gene matches: 8. This CDR3 reads CASSIGTSGDVTDTQYF. The CDR3 DNA reads as TGCGCCAGCAGCATAGGGACTAGCGGGGATGTGACAGATACGCAGTATTTT.

The chain carries TRBV11-3 and TRBJ2-2, with a possible D match to TRBD2 (6 bases). This CDR3 region has 15 residues. Trimming shortened V by 5 bases and J by 3 bases, and 13 bases separated the two germline ends. Germline CDR1 is SGHNT and CDR2 is YENEEA. The DNA of the CDR3 is TGTGCCAGCAGCCAGGGAGGCAGGGACACCGGGGAGCTGTTTTTT. As protein: CASSQGGRDTGELFF.

The J gene is TRBJ2-7, the V gene TRBV5-1, with 8 bases matching TRBD1. The germline V gene encodes CDR1 SGHRS and CDR2 YFSETQ. V was pared by 5 bases and J by 4 bases, with 8 bases of the junction left unmatched. This CDR3 spans 14 amino acids. The CDR3 bases are TGCGCCAGCAGTTCCTCCGGGACAGGTTACGAGCAGTACTTC. Its protein is CASSSSGTGYEQYF.

The genes are TRBV2 and TRBJ1-2; D call uncertain. CDR1 and CDR2 (germline): SNHLY, FYNNEI. The ends were cut back, 2 bases at V and 6 bases at J, with 10 bases in the middle. The CDR3 spans 13 residues. Here the CDR3 DNA reads TGTGCCAGCAGTGAATTTTCCGGGAATGGCTACACCTTC. As protein: CASSEFSGNGYTF.

V usage is TRBV29-1 and J usage is TRBJ1-2; 8 positions match TRBD1. With 3 bases clipped from V and 6 bases from J, the junction kept 12 bases outside the gene matches. The germline gives CDR1 SQVTM, CDR2 ANQGSEA. CDR3 length: 15 amino acids. The CDR3 here is CSVDGDRNNGDGYTF. The DNA of the CDR3 is TGCAGCGTTGACGGGGACAGGAATAACGGGGATGGCTACACCTTC.